Here is one T cell receptor (beta chain) with its context. This sample is part of a study of blood T cell repertoires in COVID-19. Study-level background: PBMCs, B-cell-depleted T cells, or T cells provided the cDNA or gDNA that made up the material.

As processed by the authors: Cell counts per sample came from amplifying reference gene primers. Profiled with immunoSEQ multiplex PCR; TCRdb holds only in-frame clones, not every one. That table furnishes V, J and clone size, whereas the DNA furnished D and trimming. The sample records about 130,000 clones, about 80% being singletons. The CDR3 loop spans 12 amino acids. Trimming removed 0 bases from V and 8 bases from J, with 7 bases in between. Germline V CDR1 and CDR2: MGHRA, YSYEKL. The chain carries TRBV4-1 and TRBJ1-2; D not certain. The TCR sequence derives from a woman aged 50 to 65 with acute or convalescent COVID-19. Material for sequencing was peripheral blood. The CDR3 sequence: CASSQDPNGYTF. Here the CDR3 DNA reads TGCGCCAGCAGCCAAGACCCTAACGGCTACACCTTC.